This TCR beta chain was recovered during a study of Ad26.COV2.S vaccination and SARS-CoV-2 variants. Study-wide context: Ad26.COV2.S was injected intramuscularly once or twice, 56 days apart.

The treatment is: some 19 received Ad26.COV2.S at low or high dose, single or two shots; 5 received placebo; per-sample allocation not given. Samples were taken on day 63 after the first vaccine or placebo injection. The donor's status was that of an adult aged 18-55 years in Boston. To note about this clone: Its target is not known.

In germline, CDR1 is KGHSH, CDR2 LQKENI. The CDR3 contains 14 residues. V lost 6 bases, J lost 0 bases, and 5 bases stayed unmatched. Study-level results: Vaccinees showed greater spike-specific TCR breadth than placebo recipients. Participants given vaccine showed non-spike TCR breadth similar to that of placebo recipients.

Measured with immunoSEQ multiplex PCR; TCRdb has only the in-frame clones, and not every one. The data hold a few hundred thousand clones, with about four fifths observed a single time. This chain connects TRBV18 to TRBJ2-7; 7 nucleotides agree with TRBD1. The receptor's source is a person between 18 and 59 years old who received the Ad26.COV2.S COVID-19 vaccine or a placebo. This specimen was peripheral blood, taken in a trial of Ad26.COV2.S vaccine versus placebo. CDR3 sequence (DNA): TGTGCCAGCTCCCCAGGGACAGCCTCCTACGAGCAGTACTTC. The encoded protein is CASSPGTASYEQYF.